This entry describes one T cell receptor beta chain. The sample comes from a study of Tregs in tolerant kidney transplant recipients. Study-wide background: Related graft donors supplied nonmyeloablative bone marrow transplants, and mixed chimerism was transient.

Profiling relied on immunoSEQ multiplex PCR, and the TCRdb table lists in-frame clones only, not all of them. Here the sample spans around 78,000 clones, more than 85% being singletons. In germline, CDR1 is SGHTA, CDR2 FQGNSA. The CDR3 has 11 amino acids. The junction had 2 bases not matched to a gene; V was cut back by 8 bases and J by 8 bases. Unstimulated Tregs (CD4+CD25+CD127-) and CD4+CD25- non-Tregs were sorted from PBMCs. The input for sequencing was Tregs from blood, taken before the transplant. V gene TRBV7-2 combines with J gene TRBJ2-1, with 8 bases identical to TRBD2. This sequence originates from a human donor who received a combined kidney and bone marrow transplant. The CDR3 is CASREGHEQFF. CDR3 DNA sequence: TGTGCCAGCCGGGAGGGTCATGAGCAGTTCTTC.